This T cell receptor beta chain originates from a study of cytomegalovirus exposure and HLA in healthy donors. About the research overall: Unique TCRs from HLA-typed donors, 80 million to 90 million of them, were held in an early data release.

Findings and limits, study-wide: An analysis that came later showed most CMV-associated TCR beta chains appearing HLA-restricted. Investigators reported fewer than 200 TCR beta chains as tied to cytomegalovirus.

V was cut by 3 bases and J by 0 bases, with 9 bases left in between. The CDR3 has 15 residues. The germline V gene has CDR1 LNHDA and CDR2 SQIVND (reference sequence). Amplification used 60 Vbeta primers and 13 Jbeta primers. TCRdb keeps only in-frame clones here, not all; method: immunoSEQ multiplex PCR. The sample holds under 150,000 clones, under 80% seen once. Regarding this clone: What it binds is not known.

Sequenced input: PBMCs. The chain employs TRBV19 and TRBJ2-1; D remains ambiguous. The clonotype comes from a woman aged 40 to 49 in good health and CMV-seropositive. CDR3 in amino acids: CASSILLASYNEQFF. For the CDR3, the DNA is TGTGCCAGTAGTATTCTTCTGGCCTCCTACAATGAGCAGTTCTTC.